This T cell receptor beta chain is from a study of cytomegalovirus exposure and HLA in healthy donors. Regarding the study as a whole: It was reported that the classifier diagnosed cytomegalovirus status with high specificity and sensitivity in both the original and validation cohorts. It was assumed in the presence/absence analyses that sequencing depth was roughly uniform across donors. A highly shared variant cluster was judged a likely technical artifact. Reports state that TCR beta sequences accurately predicted most subjects' HLA-A and HLA-B alleles.

As regards this clone: Antigen specificity is unknown.

Germline CDR1 GTSNPN, CDR2 SVGIG (reference sequence). With 3 bases removed from V and 3 bases from J, the gap between germline ends came to 11 bases. The CDR3 has 13 residues. Amplification used 60 Vbeta primers and 13 Jbeta primers. Method: immunoSEQ multiplex PCR; TCRdb's copy keeps in-frame clones and lacks some. Here the sample spans tens of thousands of clones, more than 80% being singletons. Sequencing was carried out using PBMCs. The V call is TRBV30, the J call TRBJ1-2; perhaps TRBD1 as D (6 bases). This receptor was obtained from a woman aged 25 to 39 in good health and CMV-seronegative. CDR3 loop: CAWSPGVHYGYTF. CDR3 DNA sequence: TGTGCCTGGAGCCCAGGGGTGCACTATGGCTACACCTTC.